The clone carrying this T cell receptor (beta chain) was recorded many times. As it was prepared, the TCRbeta library received unique molecular identifiers. TCRdb re-called the PCR reads with MiXCR, one entry per CDR3 protein. The sample includes tens of thousands of distinct CDR3 sequences, 5.8% of them seen just once. This record comes from a study of T-cell reconstitution after alpha-beta-depleted transplantation in children. With 10 bases removed from V and 0 bases from J, the gap between germline ends came to 19 bases. The CDR3 runs 16 residues. The gene calls are TRBV12-3 or TRBV12-4 and TRBJ2-1; a weak D match, TRBD2 (6 bases). This specimen was PBMCs, mostly from graft donor cells, taken 60 days after TCRalphabeta/CD19-depleted stem cell transplant. This receptor was obtained from a female patient aged 2-15 years who had a stem cell transplant for aplastic anemia, so the T cells may come from the graft donor. CDR3 sequence: CANSPPDGSSYNEQFF. The CDR3 DNA reads as TGTGCCAACTCACCTCCGGACGGGAGCTCCTACAATGAGCAGTTCTTC.